The 29 T cell receptor beta chains below were found in one sample sequenced in a study of shared clonotypes between healthy human individuals. Produced via immunoSEQ multiplex PCR; TCRdb's table is partial and in-frame only. The profile shows approximately 940,000 clones, 60% to 85% of them singletons. The sequencing sample was made of memory CD4+ T cells sorted from blood. Subset here: CD45RA-negative fraction. The receptors originated from a man aged 18-30 years in good health.

The V call is TRBV29-1, the J call TRBJ1-1; TRBD1 matches at 8 bases. The CDR3 is made up of 12 amino acids. The ends lost 8 bases at V and 4 bases at J; junction bases unmatched: 6. CDR1 and CDR2 from the germline V gene are SQVTM and ANQGSEA. CDR3 amino acids: CSLRTGGTEAFF. CDR3 in DNA: TGCAGCCTTAGAACAGGGGGCACTGAAGCTTTCTTT.

In DNA form, the CDR3 reads TGTGCCAGCAGCCAGAACCATTCACCCCTCCACTTT. Translating gives CASSQNHSPLHF. The chain couples TRBV7-2 to TRBJ1-6; no reliable D call. The V end lost 5 bases, the J end lost 8 bases, and 7 bases lay between the germline ends. This CDR3 has 12 amino acids. Germline CDR1 and CDR2: SGHTA and FQGNSA.

The chain combines TRBV7-3 with TRBJ1-1; the D gene is possibly TRBD1 (5 bases). From germline, CDR1 is SGHTA and CDR2 FQGTGA. The CDR3 spans 14 residues. V was shortened by 1 base and J by 4 bases, with 10 bases between the two germline ends. This CDR3 is CASSLIAGSTEAFF. CDR3 nucleotides: TGTGCCAGCAGCTTAATAGCAGGGAGCACTGAAGCTTTCTTT.

This clone was counted a single time. The rearrangement links TRBV5-1 to TRBJ2-5; 15 positions match TRBD2. This CDR3 has 16 amino acids. Looked up from germline, CDR1 is SGHRS and CDR2 is YFSETQ. J was trimmed by 1 base and V by 7 bases; bases with no gene match: 5. The CDR3 reads CASGTSGGRVQETQYF. The DNA of the CDR3 is TGCGCCAGCGGGACTAGCGGGGGGAGGGTCCAAGAGACCCAGTACTTC.

The genes are TRBV19 and TRBJ2-2; tentatively, D is TRBD1 (5 bases). From germline, CDR1 is LNHDA and CDR2 SQIVND (reference sequence). The CDR3 is 13 amino acids. The CDR3 protein is CASQGWDTGELFF. The DNA for the CDR3 is TGTGCTTCCCAGGGTTGGGACACCGGGGAGCTGTTTTTT.

The genes are TRBV30 and TRBJ2-5; D is undetermined. This CDR3 has 12 amino acids. V lost 3 bases and J 5 bases, leaving 10 bases between the germline ends. The germline V gene has CDR1 GTSNPN and CDR2 SVGIG (reference sequence). CDR3 coding DNA: TGTGCCTGGAGCCTAGTGACGGAGACCCAGTACTTC. Its translation: CAWSLVTETQYF.

This chain links TRBV9 with TRBJ2-2; 9 bases are shared with TRBD1. The trim removed 3 bases at V and 2 bases at J, leaving 5 bases unmatched. Per germline, CDR1 SGDLS and CDR2 YYNGEE. This CDR3 is built from 16 residues. CDR3 residues: CASSAPGQGNTGELFF. The DNA for the CDR3 is TGTGCCAGCAGCGCGCCGGGACAGGGCAACACCGGGGAGCTGTTTTTT.

CDR3 DNA sequence: TGTGCCAGCAGCGCGGGACTAGCGGATAGCACAGATACGCAGTATTTT. Encoded protein: CASSAGLADSTDTQYF. V gene TRBV9 combines with J gene TRBJ2-3; 11 positions match TRBD2. The CDR3 totals 16 residues. Unmatched junction bases numbered 3, after V lost 3 bases and J lost 0 bases. From germline, CDR1 is SGDLS and CDR2 YYNGEE.

The chain couples TRBV28 to TRBJ1-6, with D unclear. In germline, CDR1 is MDHEN, CDR2 SYDVKM. Deletions cut 7 bases from V and 2 bases from J, with 6 bases between. CDR3 length: 13 amino acids. The CDR3 here is CASNAPYNSPLHF. The CDR3 nucleotides are TGTGCCAGCAATGCCCCCTATAATTCACCCCTCCACTTT.

V is TRBV5-6 and J is TRBJ2-7; the match to TRBD1 covers 8 bases. Germline assignment: CDR1 SGHDT and CDR2 YYEEEE. This CDR3 is 19 amino acids long. Trimming at V came to 4 bases and at J to 0 bases, leaving 18 bases not matched to a gene. The CDR3 nucleotides read TGTGCCAGCAGCGAGGAACCTTGGACAGGGCCCCCAAGCTCCTACGAGCAGTACTTC. This encodes CASSEEPWTGPPSSYEQYF.

Of note for this clone: Other DNA sequences in this sample translate to the same CDR3. The chain recombines TRBV18 with TRBJ1-5, with D tentatively TRBD1 (5 bases). Trimming shortened V by 5 bases and J by 1 base, and 6 bases separated the two germline ends. The CDR3 sequence is 13 residues long. Germline CDR1 reads KGHSH; CDR2 reads LQKENI. This CDR3 is CASSRDSNQPQHF. CDR3 bases: TGTGCCAGCTCAAGGGACAGCAATCAGCCCCAGCATTTT. The full variable domain, in which reference TRBV18 and TRBJ1-5 provide the parts outside the CDR3, is NAGVMQNPRHLVRRRGQEARLRCSPMKGHSHVYWYRQLPEEGLKFMVYLQKENIIDESGMPKERFSAEFPKEGPSILRIQQVVRGDSAAYFCASSRDSNQPQHFGDGTRLSIL.

In DNA, the CDR3 is TGTGCCAGCAGTTTATTGCCTGGGACAGGGCAGAGCACTGAAGCTTTCTTT. The encoded protein is CASSLLPGTGQSTEAFF. J is TRBJ1-1 and V is TRBV28, with 9 bases matching TRBD1. CDR3 length equals 17 residues. Losses at the gene ends were 1 base for V and 4 bases for J; bases not matched to a gene: 10. Per germline, CDR1 MDHEN and CDR2 SYDVKM. The entire variable domain, with the rest obtained from reference TRBV28 and TRBJ1-1, is as follows: DVKVTQSSRYLVKRTGEKVFLECVQDMDHENMFWYRQDPGLGLRLIYFSYDVKMKEKGDIPEGYSVSREKKERFSLILESASTNQTSMYLCASSLLPGTGQSTEAFFGQGTRLTVV.

The chain's CDR3 is CASSDGPFQPQHF. The CDR3 nucleotides are TGTGCCAGCAGTGACGGTCCATTCCAGCCCCAGCATTTT. The chain combines TRBV25-1 with TRBJ1-5; the D is unclear. Trimming stripped 3 bases from V and 7 bases from J, with 10 bases between. Germline CDR1 MGHDK, CDR2 SYGVNS. This CDR3 region has 13 residues.

The chain uses TRBV20-1 and TRBJ2-1; D gene unclear. Trimming left V 3 bases short and J 9 bases short, with 9 bases between. CDR1 and CDR2 from the germline V gene are DFQATT and SNEGSKA (reference sequence). This CDR3 spans 11 amino acids. For the CDR3, the DNA is TGCAGTGCTAGCGAAGAGAGTGAGCAGTTCTTC. Protein: CSASEESEQFF.

The J gene is TRBJ2-4, the V gene TRBV7-2; D gene unclear. Trimming took off 5 bases at V and 1 base at J, with 12 bases between the two ends. The CDR3 consists of 15 residues. The germline V gene encodes CDR1 SGHTA and CDR2 FQGNSA. CDR3 sequence (DNA): TGTGCCAGCAGCCTGACGACGGCGGCCAAAAACATTCAGTACTTC. As protein: CASSLTTAAKNIQYF.

This clone has a handful of counts. The gene calls are TRBV6-1 and TRBJ2-7; 10 bases are a match to TRBD2. The germline gives CDR1 MNHNS, CDR2 SASEGT. V lost 7 bases, J lost 2 bases, and 5 bases stayed unmatched. The length of the CDR3 is 14 residues. CDR3 bases: TGTGCCAGCATTATGAGCGGGGGGGCCTACGAGCAGTACTTC. Amino acid sequence: CASIMSGGAYEQYF.

This chain connects TRBV5-5 to TRBJ2-3; perhaps TRBD2 as D (5 bases). V shed 1 base and J shed 4 bases, with 7 bases lying between them. The germline CDR1 and CDR2 sequences are SGHKS and YYEKEE (reference sequence). The CDR3 is 13 residues long. The CDR3 DNA is TGTGCCAGCAGCTTGACACTAGCAGATACGCAGTATTTT. As protein: CASSLTLADTQYF.

The gene calls are TRBV4-3 and TRBJ2-7; tentative D call: TRBD1 (7 bases). V lost 1 base and J 5 bases, leaving 12 bases between the germline ends. The CDR3 is made up of 14 amino acids. CDR1 LGHNA and CDR2 YSLEER come from the germline V gene. CDR3 DNA: TGCGCCAGCAGCCAAGCGGCCAGGGGGGACGAGCAGTACTTC. Its translation is CASSQAARGDEQYF.

The CDR3 sequence is CASSQMGGDSGYTF. CDR3 DNA: TGCGCCAGCAGCCAAATGGGAGGGGATAGTGGCTACACCTTC. The rearrangement joins TRBV4-3 to TRBJ1-2; maybe TRBD1 (5 bases). The CDR3 spans 14 residues. Germline values: CDR1 LGHNA, CDR2 YSLEER. V was clipped by 2 bases and J by 7 bases, with 14 bases between them.

The J gene is TRBJ2-3, the V gene TRBV18, with 7 bases that match TRBD1. The junction had 4 bases not matched to a gene; V was cut back by 2 bases and J by 2 bases. CDR3 length equals 15 residues. CDR1 and CDR2 (germline): KGHSH, LQKENI. The DNA for the CDR3 is TGTGCCAGCTCACCAAGGGGGACAGCCACAGATACGCAGTATTTT. Protein: CASSPRGTATDTQYF.

The CDR3 nucleotides read TGTGCCAGCAGCTTGGGACAGGGATGGGGTAGTGATGAGCAGTTCTTC. Translated, it gives CASSLGQGWGSDEQFF. The V gene is TRBV11-2, the J gene TRBJ2-1; 9 bases match TRBD1. Germline-derived CDR1 and CDR2 are SGHAT and FQNNGV. The V and J ends lost 3 bases and 8 bases, in that order; junction bases with no gene match: 11. The CDR3 contains 16 residues.

J is TRBJ2-1 and V is TRBV6-5; D remains ambiguous. The CDR3 sequence is 13 residues long. The V gene lost 4 bases and the J gene lost 13 bases, with 17 bases spanning the gap. CDR1 MNHEY and CDR2 SVGAGI come from the germline V gene. In DNA, the CDR3 is TGTGCCAGCAGTTTGAGACCAGGTGGGGAACAGTTCTTC. Its translation is CASSLRPGGEQFF.

The rearrangement uses TRBV5-1 and TRBJ1-2, with a possible D match to TRBD1 (5 bases). The CDR3 is 16 amino acids. The V gene's germline CDR1 is SGHRS and CDR2 YFSETQ. Deletions cut 0 bases from V and 3 bases from J, with 15 bases between. CDR3 coding DNA: TGCGCCAGCAGCTTGGCCGGTAGAGGGGCAGACTATGGCTACACCTTC. It yields the protein CASSLAGRGADYGYTF.

CDR3 coding DNA: TGCGCCAGCAGTCAATTGGGGACAGGGGGTTACAATGAGCAGTTCTTC. Its translation is CASSQLGTGGYNEQFF. The rearrangement links TRBV23-1 to TRBJ2-1, with 11 bases lining up with TRBD1. TRBV23-1 is flagged as an ORF with uncertain function. The CDR3 loop spans 16 amino acids. The J segment lost 4 bases and the V segment lost 1 base, leaving 3 bases of the junction unmatched.

In this sample, this clone is medium-sized (0.01 to 0.1%). The chain carries TRBV18 and TRBJ2-7, with D tentatively TRBD1 or TRBD2 (5 bases each). The CDR3 sequence is 13 residues long. The V gene's germline CDR1 is KGHSH and CDR2 LQKENI. V lost 3 bases and J lost 5, with 11 bases in between. CDR3 sequence: CASSPGTGNEQYF. The CDR3 DNA reads as TGTGCCAGCTCACCCGGGACCGGAAACGAGCAGTACTTC.

J is TRBJ1-1 and V is TRBV27; TRBD1 matches 11 bases. V gave up 4 bases and J gave up 3 bases; unmatched junction bases: 10. CDR1 MNHEY and CDR2 SMNVEV come from the germline V gene (reference sequence). CDR3 length equals 17 residues. In DNA, the CDR3 is TGTGCCAGCAGTTCCCCCGGGACAGGGGGTAGGTACACTGAAGCTTTCTTT. Its protein is CASSSPGTGGRYTEAFF.

The chain has TRBV30 and TRBJ2-2, with TRBD2 as a possible D gene (5 bases). CDR1 is GTSNPN and CDR2 is SVGIG in the germline V gene (reference sequence). V lost 3 bases and J 6 bases, leaving 5 bases between the germline ends. This CDR3 region has 11 residues. CDR3 bases: TGTGCCTGGAGGGACTCCGGGGAGCTGTTTTTT. Its protein product is CAWRDSGELFF. Combining the CDR3 with reference TRBV30 and TRBJ2-2 gives the whole variable domain SQTIHQWPATLVQPVGSPLSLECTVEGTSNPNLYWYRQAAGRGLQLLFYSVGIGQISSEVPQNLSASRPQDRQFILSSKKLLLSDSGFYLCAWRDSGELFFGEGSRLTVL.

V usage is TRBV6-1 and J usage is TRBJ1-1, with D maybe TRBD1 (6 bases). The CDR3 has 13 amino acids. The germline V and J ends were trimmed by 6 bases and 6 bases, with 14 bases remaining between them. Germline V gives CDR1 MNHNS, CDR2 SASEGT. The CDR3 DNA sequence: TGTGCCAGCAGCGACGGGACATCCTCTGAAGCTTTCTTT. This translates into CASSDGTSSEAFF.

The rearrangement uses TRBV28 and TRBJ1-2, with TRBD1 as a possible D gene (5 bases). The CDR3 contains 12 residues. The V and J ends lost 7 bases and 3 bases respectively, with 9 bases between them. CDR1 is MDHEN, CDR2 SYDVKM, per germline. CDR3 loop: CASKTVDYGYTF. DNA of the CDR3: TGTGCCAGCAAGACAGTTGACTATGGCTACACCTTC.